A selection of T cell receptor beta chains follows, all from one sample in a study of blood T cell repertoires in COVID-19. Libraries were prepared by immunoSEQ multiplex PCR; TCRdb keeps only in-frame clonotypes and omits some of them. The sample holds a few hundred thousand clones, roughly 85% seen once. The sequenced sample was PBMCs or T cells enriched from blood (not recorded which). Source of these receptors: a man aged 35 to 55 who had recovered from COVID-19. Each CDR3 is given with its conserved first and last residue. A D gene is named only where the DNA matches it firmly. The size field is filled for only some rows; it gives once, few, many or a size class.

CDR3nt: TGTGCCAGCAGCTTAGTGCCACAGTTCCAAGAGACCCAGTACTTC; CDR3aa: CASSLVPQFQETQYF; abundance: -; j_gene: TRBJ2-5; v_gene: TRBV7-2; len: 15; d_gene: -
CDR3nt: TGTGCCAGCAGTCTGAGGGGGAGCAATCAGCCCCAGCATTTT; CDR3aa: CASSLRGSNQPQHF; abundance: -; j_gene: TRBJ1-5; v_gene: TRBV7-9; len: 14; d_gene: -
CDR3nt: TGTGCCAGCAGCTTCAACAGGTACCAAGAGACCCAGTACTTC; CDR3aa: CASSFNRYQETQYF; abundance: -; j_gene: TRBJ2-5; v_gene: TRBV7-8; len: 14; d_gene: -
CDR3nt: TGTGCCAGCAGTTATGGGACAGGGGGCGCGAACACTGAAGCTTTCTTT; CDR3aa: CASSYGTGGANTEAFF; abundance: once; j_gene: TRBJ1-1; v_gene: TRBV2; len: 16; d_gene: TRBD1
CDR3nt: TGTGCCAGCACCCCGGACGTCCAGGGGACAGATACGCAGTATTTT; CDR3aa: CASTPDVQGTDTQYF; abundance: -; j_gene: TRBJ2-3; v_gene: TRBV5-8; len: 15; d_gene: -
CDR3nt: TGTGCCAGCAGCTTATCGTGGGAGGGCCCCGATACGCAGTATTTT; CDR3aa: CASSLSWEGPDTQYF; abundance: -; j_gene: TRBJ2-3; v_gene: TRBV7-3; len: 15; d_gene: TRBD2
CDR3nt: TGTGCCACCAGCAGAGAATCCGGGACAGGGGTGGGGCAGCCCCAGCATTTT; CDR3aa: CATSRESGTGVGQPQHF; abundance: -; j_gene: TRBJ1-5; v_gene: TRBV15; len: 17; d_gene: TRBD1
CDR3nt: TGTGCCAGCAGCTTAGGGGGCCCCCAGGCACACCACGAGCAGTACTTC; CDR3aa: CASSLGGPQAHHEQYF; abundance: -; j_gene: TRBJ2-7; v_gene: TRBV11-3; len: 16; d_gene: -
CDR3nt: TGTGCCTGGAAAGCCCCGGCAGGCACTGAATTCTCCTACGAGCAGTACTTC; CDR3aa: CAWKAPAGTEFSYEQYF; abundance: -; j_gene: TRBJ2-7; v_gene: TRBV30; len: 17; d_gene: -
CDR3nt: TGTGCCAGCAGTTCCGGGAGGAGGTATGAGCAGTTCTTC; CDR3aa: CASSSGRRYEQFF; abundance: -; j_gene: TRBJ2-1; v_gene: TRBV27; len: 13; d_gene: TRBD2
CDR3nt: TGTGCCAGCTCCCAAGGACAGGGGGCGAACGAGCAGTACTTC; CDR3aa: CASSQGQGANEQYF; abundance: -; j_gene: TRBJ2-7; v_gene: TRBV18; len: 14; d_gene: TRBD1
CDR3nt: TGCAGCGTTGATGGCAGGGGCGACACCGGGGAGCTGTTTTTT; CDR3aa: CSVDGRGDTGELFF; abundance: -; j_gene: TRBJ2-2; v_gene: TRBV29-1; len: 14; d_gene: -
CDR3nt: TGTGCCAGCAGTGGACAGGGTCGAAGTGACGAGCAGTACTTC; CDR3aa: CASSGQGRSDEQYF; abundance: few; j_gene: TRBJ2-7; v_gene: TRBV11-3; len: 14; d_gene: TRBD1
CDR3nt: TGCAGCGTTGAAGATCCAGACAGGACAATGAACACCGGGGAGCTGTTTTTT; CDR3aa: CSVEDPDRTMNTGELFF; abundance: -; j_gene: TRBJ2-2; v_gene: TRBV29-1; len: 17; d_gene: -